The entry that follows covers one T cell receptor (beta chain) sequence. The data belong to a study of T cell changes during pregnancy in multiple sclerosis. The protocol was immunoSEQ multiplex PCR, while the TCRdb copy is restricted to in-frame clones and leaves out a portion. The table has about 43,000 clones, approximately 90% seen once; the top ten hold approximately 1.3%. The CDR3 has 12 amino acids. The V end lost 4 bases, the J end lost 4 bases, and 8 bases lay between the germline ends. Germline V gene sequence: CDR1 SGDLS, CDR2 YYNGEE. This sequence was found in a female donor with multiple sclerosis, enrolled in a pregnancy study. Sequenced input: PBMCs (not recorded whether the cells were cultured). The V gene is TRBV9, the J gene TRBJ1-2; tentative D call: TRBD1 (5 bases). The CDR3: CASSFDSYGYTF. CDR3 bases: TGTGCCAGCAGCTTTGACAGCTATGGCTACACCTTC.